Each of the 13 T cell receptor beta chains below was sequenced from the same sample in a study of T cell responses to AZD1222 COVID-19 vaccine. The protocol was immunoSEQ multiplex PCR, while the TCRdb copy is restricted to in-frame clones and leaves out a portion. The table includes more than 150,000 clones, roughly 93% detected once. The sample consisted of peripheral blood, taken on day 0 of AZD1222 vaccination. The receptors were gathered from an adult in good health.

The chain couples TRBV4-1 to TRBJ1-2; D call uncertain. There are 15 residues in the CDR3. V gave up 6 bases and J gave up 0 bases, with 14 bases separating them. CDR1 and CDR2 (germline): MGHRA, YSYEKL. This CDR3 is CASSQVLTTNYGYTF. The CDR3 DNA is TGCGCCAGCAGTCAGGTACTGACGACTAACTATGGCTACACCTTC.

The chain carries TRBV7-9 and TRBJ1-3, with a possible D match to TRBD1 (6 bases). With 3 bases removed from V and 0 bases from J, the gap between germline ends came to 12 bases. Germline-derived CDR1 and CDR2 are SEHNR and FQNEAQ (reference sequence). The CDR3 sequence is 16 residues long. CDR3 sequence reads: CASSFPGQNSGNTIYF. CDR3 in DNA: TGTGCCAGCAGCTTCCCGGGACAAAACTCTGGAAACACCATATATTTT.

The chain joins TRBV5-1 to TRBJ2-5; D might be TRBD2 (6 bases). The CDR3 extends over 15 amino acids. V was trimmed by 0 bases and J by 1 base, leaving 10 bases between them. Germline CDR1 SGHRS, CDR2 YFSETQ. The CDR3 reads CASSLGGGTQETQYF. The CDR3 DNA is TGCGCCAGCAGCTTGGGGGGCGGGACCCAAGAGACCCAGTACTTC.

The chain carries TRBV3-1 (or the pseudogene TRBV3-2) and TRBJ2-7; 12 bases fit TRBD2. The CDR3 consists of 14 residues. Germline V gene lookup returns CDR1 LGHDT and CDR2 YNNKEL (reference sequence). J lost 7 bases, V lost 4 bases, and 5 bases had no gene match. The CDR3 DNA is TGTGCCAGCAGCCTGACTAGCGGGAGAGGGGAGCAGTACTTC. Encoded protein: CASSLTSGRGEQYF.

As DNA, the CDR3 is TGTGCCAGCAGTGCAGTGGGGGACACTGAAGCTTTCTTT. It translates to CASSAVGDTEAFF. The J gene is TRBJ1-1, the V gene TRBV25-1, with D possibly matching TRBD1 (5 bases). The germline V gene encodes CDR1 MGHDK and CDR2 SYGVNS. The CDR3 is made up of 13 amino acids. V was trimmed by 4 bases and J by 3 bases, leaving 9 bases between them.

CDR3 in DNA: TGTGCCAGCAGCCTCTTAGGGGCTAGAGCAGTTGAGCAGTTCTTC. It is translated as CASSLLGARAVEQFF. J is TRBJ2-1 and V is TRBV9; possibly TRBD1 for D (5 bases). This CDR3 is built from 15 residues. Trimming shortened V by 4 bases and J by 9 bases, and 20 bases separated the two germline ends. The germline V gene encodes CDR1 SGDLS and CDR2 YYNGEE.

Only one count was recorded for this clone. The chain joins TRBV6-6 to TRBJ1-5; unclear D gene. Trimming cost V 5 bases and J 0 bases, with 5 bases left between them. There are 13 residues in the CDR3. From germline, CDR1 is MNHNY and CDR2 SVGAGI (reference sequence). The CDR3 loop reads CASSQYSNQPQHF. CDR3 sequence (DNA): TGTGCCAGCAGTCAGTATAGCAATCAGCCCCAGCATTTT.

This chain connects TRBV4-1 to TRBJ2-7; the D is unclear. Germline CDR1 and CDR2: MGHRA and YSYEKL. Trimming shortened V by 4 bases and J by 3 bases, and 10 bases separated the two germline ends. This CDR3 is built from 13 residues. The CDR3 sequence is CASSPDGDYEQYF. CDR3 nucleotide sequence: TGCGCCAGCAGCCCGGACGGAGACTACGAGCAGTACTTC.

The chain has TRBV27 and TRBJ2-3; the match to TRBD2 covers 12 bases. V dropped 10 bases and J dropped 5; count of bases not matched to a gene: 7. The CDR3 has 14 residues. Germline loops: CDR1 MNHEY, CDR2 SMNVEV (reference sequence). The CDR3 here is CATTTSGSRDTQYF. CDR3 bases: TGTGCCACCACGACTAGCGGGAGTCGAGATACGCAGTATTTT.

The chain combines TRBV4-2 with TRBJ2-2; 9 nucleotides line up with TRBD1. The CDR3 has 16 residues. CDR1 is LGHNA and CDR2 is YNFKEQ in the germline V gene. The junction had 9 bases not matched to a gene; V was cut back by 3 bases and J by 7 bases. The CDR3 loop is CASSHEDGQGIGELFF. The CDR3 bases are TGTGCCAGCAGCCATGAAGATGGACAGGGGATCGGGGAGCTGTTTTTT.

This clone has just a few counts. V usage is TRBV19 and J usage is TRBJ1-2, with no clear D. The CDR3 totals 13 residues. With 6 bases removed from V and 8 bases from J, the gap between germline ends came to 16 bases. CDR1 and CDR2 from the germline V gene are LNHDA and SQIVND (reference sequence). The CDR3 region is CASSSLAARGYTF. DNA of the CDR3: TGTGCCAGTAGCAGTCTAGCAGCACGCGGCTACACCTTC.

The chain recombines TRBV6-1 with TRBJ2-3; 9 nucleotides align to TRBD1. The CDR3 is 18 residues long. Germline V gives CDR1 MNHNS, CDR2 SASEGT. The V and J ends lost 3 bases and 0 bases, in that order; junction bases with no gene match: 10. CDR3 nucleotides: TGTGCCAGCAGTGACCCCTCTGCGGGACAGGGAAGCACAGATACGCAGTATTTT. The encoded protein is CASSDPSAGQGSTDTQYF.

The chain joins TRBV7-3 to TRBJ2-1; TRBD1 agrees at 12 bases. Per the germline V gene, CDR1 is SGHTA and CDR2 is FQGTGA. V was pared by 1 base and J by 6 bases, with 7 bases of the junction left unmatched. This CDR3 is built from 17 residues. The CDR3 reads CASSLRGTGGASNEQFF. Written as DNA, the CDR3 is TGTGCCAGCAGCTTAAGGGGGACAGGGGGCGCCTCCAATGAGCAGTTCTTC.